This T cell receptor (beta chain) was obtained from a study of T cell changes during pregnancy in multiple sclerosis. Libraries were prepared by immunoSEQ multiplex PCR; TCRdb keeps only in-frame clonotypes and omits some of them. The sample lists some 40,000 clones; 91% were seen once. The germline V gene has CDR1 MNHNS and CDR2 SASEGT. CDR3 length: 15 amino acids. V was pared by 2 bases and J by 0 bases, with 1 base of the junction left unmatched. The starting material was CD4+ T cells from peripheral blood mononuclear cells, obtained in the third trimester of pregnancy. The source of this sequence is a female donor in good health, enrolled as a control in a pregnancy study. The V gene is TRBV6-1, the J gene TRBJ2-1, with 7 positions matching TRBD1. The CDR3: CASSERTGSYNEQFF. CDR3 bases: TGTGCCAGCAGTGAAAGGACAGGCTCCTACAATGAGCAGTTCTTC.